This TCR beta chain appears in the sequencing data of a study of blood T cell repertoires in COVID-19. The germline gives CDR1 LNHDA, CDR2 SQIVND (reference sequence). With 0 bases clipped from V and 8 bases from J, the junction kept 1 base outside the gene matches. The CDR3 is made up of 15 amino acids. Source study methods: Reference gene primers were amplified, and this amplification served to estimate nucleated cell counts. Profiling relied on immunoSEQ multiplex PCR, and the TCRdb table lists in-frame clones only, not all of them. V, J and clone size reflect that table, while D and trimming were determined from the DNA. The data hold approximately 170,000 clones, with about 87% observed a single time.

This rearrangement joins TRBV19 to TRBJ1-6, with 10 positions matching TRBD1. This TCR derives from an elderly woman with COVID-19, enrolled during active disease. Sequencing used peripheral blood. CDR3 in DNA: TGTGCCAGTAGTATAGACGGGACAGGGGATTCACCCCTCCACTTT. Amino acids: CASSIDGTGDSPLHF.